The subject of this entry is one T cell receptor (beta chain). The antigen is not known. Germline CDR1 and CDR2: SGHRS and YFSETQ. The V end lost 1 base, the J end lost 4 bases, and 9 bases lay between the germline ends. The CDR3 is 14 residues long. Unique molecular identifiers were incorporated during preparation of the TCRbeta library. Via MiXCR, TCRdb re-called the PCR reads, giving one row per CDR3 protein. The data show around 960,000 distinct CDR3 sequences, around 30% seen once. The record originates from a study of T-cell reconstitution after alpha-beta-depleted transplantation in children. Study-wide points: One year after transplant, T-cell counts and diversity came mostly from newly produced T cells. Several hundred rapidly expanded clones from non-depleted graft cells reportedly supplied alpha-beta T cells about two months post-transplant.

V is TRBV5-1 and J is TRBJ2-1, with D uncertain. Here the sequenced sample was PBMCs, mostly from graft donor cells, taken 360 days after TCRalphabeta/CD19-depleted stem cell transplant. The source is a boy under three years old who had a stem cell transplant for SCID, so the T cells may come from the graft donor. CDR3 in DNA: TGCGCCAGCAGCTTGTGGCTAACATACAATGAGCAGTTCTTC. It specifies CASSLWLTYNEQFF.